These T cell receptor beta chains were read from a single sample in a study of cytomegalovirus exposure and HLA in healthy donors. Measured with immunoSEQ multiplex PCR; TCRdb has only the in-frame clones, and not every one. The table counts tens of thousands of clones; under 1.5% lies in the top ten. The sequenced sample consisted of PBMCs. These receptors were obtained from a woman aged 60-75 years in good health and CMV-seronegative. The CDR3 runs from the conserved cysteine through the conserved F or W. Each record gives: V gene, CDR3 protein.

V gene: TRBV28; CDR3 protein: CASSLVVASDYGYTF
V gene: TRBV5-1; CDR3 protein: CASSFDRAAAEAFF
V gene: TRBV7-2; CDR3 protein: CASSLGGQGDTQYF
V gene: TRBV30; CDR3 protein: CAWSDSSGNYEQYF
V gene: TRBV19; CDR3 protein: CASQTLAGLNEQFF
V gene: TRBV7-9; CDR3 protein: CASSSRTSANTGELFF
V gene: TRBV10-3; CDR3 protein: CAISEELQGVSTDTQYF
V gene: TRBV28; CDR3 protein: CASSLERQAQEMDTQYF
V gene: TRBV6-6; CDR3 protein: CASSSSGSGYEQYF
V gene: TRBV11-2; CDR3 protein: CASSLGRSVAGGDEQYF
V gene: TRBV7-9; CDR3 protein: CASSENSVDEQFF
V gene: TRBV6-5; CDR3 protein: CASRKGQGVNEQFF
V gene: TRBV7-6; CDR3 protein: CASSLEVAGDILNEQFF
V gene: TRBV27; CDR3 protein: CASSEDYRGYTF
V gene: TRBV28; CDR3 protein: CASLRGSTDTQYF
V gene: TRBV7-9; CDR3 protein: CASSSNRGNTEAFF
V gene: TRBV2; CDR3 protein: CASSDDRWVAGGYNEQFF